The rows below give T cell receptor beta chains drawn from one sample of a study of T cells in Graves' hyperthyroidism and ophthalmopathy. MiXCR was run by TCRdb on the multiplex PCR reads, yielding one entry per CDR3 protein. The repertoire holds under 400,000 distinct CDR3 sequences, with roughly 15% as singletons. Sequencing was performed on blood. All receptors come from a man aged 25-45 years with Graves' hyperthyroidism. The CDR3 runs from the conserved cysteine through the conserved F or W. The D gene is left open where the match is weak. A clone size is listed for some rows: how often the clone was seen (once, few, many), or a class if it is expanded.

cdr3_aa: CASIGQGDEKLFF
cdr3_nt: TGTGCCAGCATAGGCCAGGGTGATGAAAAACTGTTTTTT
j_call: TRBJ1-4
d_call: -
clone_size: many
v_call: TRBV6-1

cdr3_aa: CAWNLGSSEKLFF
cdr3_nt: TGTGCCTGGAACTTGGGTTCGAGTGAAAAACTGTTTTTT
j_call: TRBJ1-4
d_call: -
clone_size: many
v_call: TRBV30

cdr3_aa: CASSVTGPSYNEQFF
cdr3_nt: TGTGCCAGCAGCGTTACGGGACCGTCCTACAATGAGCAGTTCTTC
j_call: TRBJ2-1
d_call: -
clone_size: -
v_call: TRBV7-9

cdr3_aa: CASSLVSLDQPQHF
cdr3_nt: TGTGCCAGCAGTTTAGTTTCCCTTGATCAGCCCCAGCATTTT
j_call: TRBJ1-5
d_call: -
clone_size: many
v_call: TRBV12-3/TRBV12-4

cdr3_aa: CASTQSRDRVLMEKNTEAFF
cdr3_nt: TGTGCCAGTACCCAATCCCGGGACAGGGTTTTAATGGAGAAAAACACTGAAGCTTTCTTT
j_call: TRBJ1-1
d_call: TRBD1
clone_size: few
v_call: TRBV19

cdr3_aa: CASRRGGEGGTEAFF
cdr3_nt: TGCGCCAGCAGAAGGGGGGGAGAGGGTGGGACTGAAGCTTTCTTT
j_call: TRBJ1-1
d_call: -
clone_size: few
v_call: TRBV4-1

cdr3_aa: CASSGETYEQYF
cdr3_nt: TGCGCCAGCAGCGGAGAAACCTACGAGCAGTACTTC
j_call: TRBJ2-7
d_call: -
clone_size: few
v_call: TRBV5-1

cdr3_aa: CASSQAHSGRYEQYF
cdr3_nt: TGTGCCAGCAGCCAAGCCCATAGCGGTAGATACGAGCAGTACTTC
j_call: TRBJ2-7
d_call: -
clone_size: many
v_call: TRBV3-1

cdr3_aa: CASSYYTNEQFF
cdr3_nt: TGTGCCAGCAGCTACTACACAAATGAGCAGTTCTTC
j_call: TRBJ2-1
d_call: -
clone_size: many
v_call: TRBV11-3

cdr3_aa: CSARVDRLNEQFF
cdr3_nt: TGCAGTGCTAGAGTCGACCGTCTGAATGAGCAGTTCTTC
j_call: TRBJ2-1
d_call: -
clone_size: -
v_call: TRBV20-1